The 32 T cell receptor beta chains listed next were all sequenced from one sample in a study of T cell changes during pregnancy in multiple sclerosis. Using immunoSEQ multiplex PCR, the repertoire was profiled, and TCRdb retains in-frame clones only, with some absent. The sample contains approximately 34,000 clones, roughly nine tenths of which appear only once. Here the sequenced sample was CD8+ T cells from peripheral blood mononuclear cells, taken before pregnancy. The receptors here all came from a female donor with multiple sclerosis, enrolled in a pregnancy study.

The chain is built from TRBV4-3 and TRBJ2-5, with TRBD1 as a possible D gene (6 bases). V was pared by 3 bases and J by 5 bases, with 13 bases between. This CDR3 has 14 residues. CDR1 and CDR2 (germline): LGHNA, YSLEER. CDR3 protein: CASSQWGLGETQYF. In DNA form, the CDR3 reads TGCGCCAGCAGCCAGTGGGGGCTAGGGGAGACCCAGTACTTC.

This rearrangement joins TRBV30 to TRBJ2-1, with D hard to call. Germline V gene data show CDR1 as GTSNPN and CDR2 as SVGIG (reference sequence). This CDR3 contains 13 residues. CDR3 residues: CAQKPGLYNEQFF. CDR3 nucleotides: TGTGCGCAAAAACCGGGTCTCTACAATGAGCAGTTCTTC.

V is TRBV6-1 and J is TRBJ2-7, with 10 bases aligning to TRBD1. Germline V gene data show CDR1 as MNHNS and CDR2 as SASEGT. The junction had 7 bases not matched to a gene; V was cut back by 9 bases and J by 5 bases. CDR3 length: 13 amino acids. In DNA, the CDR3 is TGTGCCAGTGAGGGACAGGGGAGGCACGAGCAGTACTTC. Translation: CASEGQGRHEQYF.

This chain joins TRBV7-9 and TRBJ2-4; TRBD2 might be the D (7 bases). Germline CDR1 and CDR2: SEHNR and FQNEAQ (reference sequence). This CDR3 is 15 amino acids long. V shed 5 bases and J shed 6 bases, with 17 bases lying between them. CDR3 sequence reads: CASSRWGGPANIQYF. The CDR3 nucleotides are TGTGCCAGCAGCCGCTGGGGGGGGCCGGCAAACATTCAGTACTTC.

The rearrangement links TRBV6-5 to TRBJ1-1; TRBD1 might be the D (6 bases). V gave up 8 bases and J gave up 11 bases, with 27 bases separating them. CDR3 length: 15 residues. In germline, CDR1 is MNHEY, CDR2 SVGAGI. The chain's CDR3 is CASFGFSGHGMRAFF. The CDR3 bases are TGTGCCAGCTTTGGGTTCTCGGGACACGGGATGAGGGCTTTCTTT.

This clone was observed a handful of times. The rearrangement links TRBV9 to TRBJ1-1; a weak D match, TRBD1 (5 bases). Germline V lookup: CDR1 SGDLS, CDR2 YYNGEE. V was shortened by 7 bases and J by 1 base, with 11 bases between the two germline ends. The CDR3 consists of 13 residues. The CDR3 DNA reads TGTGCCAGCGCTGTGGGGGGGAACACTGAAGCTTTCTTT. It specifies CASAVGGNTEAFF.

V usage is TRBV5-4 and J usage is TRBJ2-5, with 9 bases lining up with TRBD2. This CDR3 has 14 amino acids. CDR1 and CDR2 from the germline V gene are SGHNT and YYREEE (reference sequence). V lost 0 bases and J lost 5; bases outside the gene matches: 2. The CDR3 sequence: CASSLGAGGETQYF. In DNA form, the CDR3 reads TGTGCCAGCAGCTTGGGAGCGGGGGGCGAGACCCAGTACTTC.

The J gene is TRBJ2-7, the V gene TRBV5-6; possibly TRBD2 for D (5 bases). The V end was cut by 1 base, the J end by 2 bases, with 7 bases between. This CDR3 spans 13 amino acids. CDR1 is SGHDT and CDR2 is YYEEEE in the germline V gene. Written as DNA, the CDR3 is TGTGCCAGCAGCTTGTCGGGAACCTACGAGCAGTACTTC. This codes for CASSLSGTYEQYF.

V and J are TRBV4-3 and TRBJ1-3; D is unclear. This CDR3 has 13 residues. Between the trimmed V and J ends, which lost 4 bases and 4 bases, there was a span of 8 bases. The germline V gene has CDR1 LGHNA and CDR2 YSLEER. The CDR3 is CASSRAIGNTIYF. CDR3 coding DNA: TGCGCCAGCAGCCGGGCGATAGGAAACACCATATATTTT.

The chain has TRBV9 and TRBJ1-1; the D is unclear. This CDR3 contains 12 residues. The V end was cut by 3 bases, the J end by 4 bases, with 7 bases between. Germline CDR1 reads SGDLS; CDR2 reads YYNGEE. The CDR3 protein is CASSDGSTEAFF. The DNA of the CDR3 is TGTGCCAGCAGCGATGGGAGCACTGAAGCTTTCTTT.

V usage is TRBV7-2 and J usage is TRBJ2-1; TRBD1 might be the D (6 bases). Trimming removed 2 bases at V and 7 bases at J, with 18 bases between. This CDR3 has 16 amino acids. Germline loops: CDR1 SGHTA, CDR2 FQGNSA. DNA for the CDR3: TGTGCCAGCAGCTTATATACAGGGCCGTATGGTAATGAGCAGTTCTTC. Its protein is CASSLYTGPYGNEQFF. The full variable domain, its missing parts supplied by reference TRBV7-2 and TRBJ2-1, is GAGVSQSPSNKVTEKGKDVELRCDPISGHTALYWYRQSLGQGLEFLIYFQGNSAPDKSGLPSDRFSAERTGGSVSTLTIQRTQQEDSAVYLCASSLYTGPYGNEQFFGPGTRLTVL.

V gene TRBV4-1 combines with J gene TRBJ1-2, with 9 bases fitting TRBD1. The V and J ends lost 3 bases and 4 bases, in that order; junction bases with no gene match: 9. The CDR3 contains 16 residues. The germline V gene encodes CDR1 MGHRA and CDR2 YSYEKL. CDR3 DNA sequence: TGCGCCAGCAGCCAGGAGGGGACAGGGCTATTCTATGGCTACACCTTC. This encodes CASSQEGTGLFYGYTF.

The chain recombines TRBV27 with TRBJ2-3, with TRBD1 identical over 9 bases. The germline CDR1 and CDR2 sequences are MNHEY and SMNVEV (reference sequence). The CDR3 spans 15 residues. After removal of 6 bases from V and 4 bases from J, the junction contained 8 bases not matched to a gene. DNA of the CDR3: TGTGCCAGCAGAAAAGGGGACAGGGTGGCAGATACGCAGTATTTT. Protein product: CASRKGDRVADTQYF.

The chain is built from TRBV7-9 and TRBJ1-2; possibly TRBD1 for D (5 bases). The V gene's germline CDR1 is SEHNR and CDR2 FQNEAQ (reference sequence). This CDR3 spans 16 amino acids. Trimming shortened V by 7 bases and J by 2 bases, and 20 bases separated the two germline ends. The CDR3 sequence is CASTPMSEGPNYGYTF. The CDR3 coding sequence is TGTGCCAGCACCCCGATGTCGGAGGGGCCCAACTATGGCTACACCTTC.

This clone was seen once. The chain combines TRBV4-1 with TRBJ2-1; maybe TRBD2 (6 bases). The CDR3 is made up of 17 amino acids. V shed 0 bases and J shed 4 bases, with 16 bases lying between them. The germline CDR1 and CDR2 sequences are MGHRA and YSYEKL. The CDR3 sequence: CASSQDPLGGSYNEQFF. Here the CDR3 DNA reads TGCGCCAGCAGCCAAGACCCGCTAGGAGGGTCATACAATGAGCAGTTCTTC.

The rearrangement joins TRBV4-3 to TRBJ1-1, with D unclear. This CDR3 comprises 16 residues. CDR1 LGHNA and CDR2 YSLEER come from the germline V gene. Trimming removed 0 bases at V and 0 bases at J, with 11 bases between. CDR3 sequence reads: CASSQDRRVMNTEAFF. The CDR3 coding sequence is TGCGCCAGCAGCCAAGATCGGCGGGTAATGAACACTGAAGCTTTCTTT.

The chain is built from TRBV4-2 and TRBJ1-2; no clear D gene. This CDR3 is built from 15 residues. Per the germline V gene, CDR1 is LGHNA and CDR2 is YNFKEQ. Trimming shortened V by 10 bases and J by 1 base, and 19 bases separated the two germline ends. The CDR3 nucleotides read TGTGCCACCGCCCTTGGTTACACCCATAACTATGGCTACACCTTC. It translates to CATALGYTHNYGYTF.

This clone is categorized as medium-sized. V gene TRBV4-1 combines with J gene TRBJ2-7, with 8 bases that match TRBD1. The CDR3 is 18 residues long. The V gene end was trimmed by 0 bases and the J gene end by 3 bases; junction bases not matched to a gene: 13. Germline V gene lookup returns CDR1 MGHRA and CDR2 YSYEKL. For the CDR3, the DNA is TGCGCCAGCAGCCAAGACCCAGGGTCAGGGGGCTTCGTCTACGAGCAGTACTTC. Residues: CASSQDPGSGGFVYEQYF.

Here the CDR3 reads CASSLFPTSGLVEQYF. DNA of the CDR3: TGTGCCAGCAGTTTATTCCCGACTAGCGGGTTGGTCGAGCAGTACTTC. The chain joins TRBV27 to TRBJ2-7; the match to TRBD2 covers 10 bases. The germline V gene encodes CDR1 MNHEY and CDR2 SMNVEV (reference sequence). The length of the CDR3 is 16 residues. V gave up 1 base and J gave up 6 bases; unmatched junction bases: 9.

In this sample, this clone turned up once. V usage is TRBV4-1 and J usage is TRBJ2-1; D call uncertain. The CDR3 has 17 amino acids. V was pared by 2 bases and J by 0 bases, with 14 bases between. The germline gives CDR1 MGHRA, CDR2 YSYEKL. The CDR3 protein is CASSQPALVSSYNEQFF. DNA of the CDR3: TGCGCCAGCAGCCAACCCGCCCTAGTGAGCTCCTACAATGAGCAGTTCTTC.

The CDR3, as DNA: TGTGCCACCGCCCCGTATTTTGGACAGGGCTACGAGCAGTACTTC. Its protein product is CATAPYFGQGYEQYF. J is TRBJ2-7 and V is TRBV25-1; 8 bases map to TRBD1. Germline V gives CDR1 MGHDK, CDR2 SYGVNS. The V gene end was trimmed by 10 bases and the J gene end by 3 bases; junction bases not matched to a gene: 14. This CDR3 is built from 15 residues.

This clone appeared once. DNA for the CDR3: TGTGCCATCTGGGTTACAGGGGGCACCGGGGAGCTGTTTTTT. Its protein product is CAIWVTGGTGELFF. The chain joins TRBV10-3 to TRBJ2-2; 8 bases map to TRBD1. The CDR3 contains 14 residues. Germline CDR1 and CDR2: ENHRY and SYGVKD. The ends lost 8 bases at V and 4 bases at J; junction bases unmatched: 6.

This chain uses TRBV4-1 with TRBJ2-7; 10 bases match TRBD2. With V trimmed by 6 bases and J by 4 bases, 3 bases remained unmatched. The CDR3 spans 13 residues. CDR1 is MGHRA and CDR2 is YSYEKL in the germline V gene. CDR3: CASSSGRLYEQYF. The CDR3 DNA reads TGCGCCAGCAGTAGCGGGAGGCTATACGAGCAGTACTTC.

The chain combines TRBV30 with TRBJ1-5; unclear D gene. Trimming removed 2 bases at V and 3 bases at J, with 20 bases between. The CDR3 covers 17 residues. Looked up from germline, CDR1 is GTSNPN and CDR2 is SVGIG (reference sequence). The CDR3 here is CAWSINWSRKNNQPQHF. The CDR3 DNA sequence: TGTGCCTGGAGTATAAATTGGTCGAGGAAAAACAATCAGCCCCAGCATTTT.

A single count supports this clone. The chain couples TRBV6-6 to TRBJ1-5, with D possibly matching TRBD1 (5 bases). The CDR3 runs to 15 residues. Germline V gene sequence: CDR1 MNHNY, CDR2 SVGAGI (reference sequence). Trimming left V 0 bases short and J 4 bases short, with 10 bases between. The CDR3: CASSYSPGSNQPQHF. The CDR3 nucleotides are TGTGCCAGCAGTTACTCGCCAGGGTCGAATCAGCCCCAGCATTTT.

This clone was recorded only once. The chain uses TRBV19 and TRBJ2-7; D possibly corresponds to TRBD1 (5 bases). Germline loops: CDR1 LNHDA, CDR2 SQIVND (reference sequence). This CDR3 contains 13 residues. V was shortened by 3 bases and J by 3 bases, with 9 bases between the two germline ends. The CDR3 nucleotides are TGTGCCAGTAGTATGTACAGGAACTACGAGCAGTACTTC. Protein product: CASSMYRNYEQYF.

The V gene is TRBV7-6, the J gene TRBJ1-1; 10 nucleotides agree with TRBD1. V gave up 4 bases and J gave up 3 bases; unmatched junction bases: 8. Per germline, CDR1 SGHVS and CDR2 FNYEAQ. The CDR3 loop spans 16 amino acids. In nucleotides, the CDR3 is TGTGCCAGCAGCTACGGGACAGGGGAATCGGACACTGAAGCTTTCTTT. Amino acids: CASSYGTGESDTEAFF.

This chain joins TRBV5-6 and TRBJ1-2, with 7 bases that match TRBD1. Germline trimming cut 4 bases from V and 8 bases from J; bases unmatched to any gene: 8. The CDR3 sequence is 13 residues long. Per germline, CDR1 SGHDT and CDR2 YYEEEE. The CDR3 protein is CASSNRGVRGYTF. CDR3 in DNA: TGTGCCAGCAGCAACAGGGGAGTCAGGGGCTACACCTTC.

This chain links TRBV2 with TRBJ2-1, with 14 bases aligning to TRBD2. The ends lost 4 bases at V and 7 bases at J; junction bases unmatched: 15. Germline CDR1 reads SNHLY; CDR2 reads FYNNEI. The CDR3 runs to 19 residues. CDR3 bases: TGTGCCAGCAGTGTGCTGGGACTAGCGGGAGTAGTCATTGGGAATGAGCAGTTCTTC. Translating it yields CASSVLGLAGVVIGNEQFF.

Here the CDR3 reads CASSLGQKDTQYF. The CDR3 nucleotides are TGTGCCAGCAGCTTAGGACAAAAAGATACGCAGTATTTT. The rearrangement uses TRBV11-2 and TRBJ2-3; unclear D gene. The CDR3 extends over 13 amino acids. Trimming took 1 base from V and 5 from J, leaving 7 bases between them. CDR1 SGHAT and CDR2 FQNNGV come from the germline V gene.

This chain links TRBV13 with TRBJ2-7; TRBD1 matches at 9 bases. Per the germline V gene, CDR1 is PRHDT and CDR2 is FYEKMQ (reference sequence). J was trimmed by 3 bases and V by 5 bases; bases with no gene match: 11. This CDR3 is 16 amino acids long. This CDR3 reads CASSGRDRARDYEQYF. The CDR3 DNA reads as TGTGCCAGCAGCGGACGGGACAGGGCGCGGGACTACGAGCAGTACTTC. The variable domain in full, completed from reference TRBV13 and TRBJ2-7, reads AAGVIQSPRHLIKEKRETATLKCYPIPRHDTVYWYQQGPGQDPQFLISFYEKMQSDKGSIPDRFSAQQFSDYHSELNMSSLELGDSALYFCASSGRDRARDYEQYFGPGTRLTVT.

The rearrangement joins TRBV9 to TRBJ2-5; 10 positions agree with TRBD2. CDR1 and CDR2 (germline): SGDLS, YYNGEE. This CDR3 has 15 residues. V was clipped by 4 bases and J by 5 bases; unmatched bases: 8. CDR3 protein: CASSPPAGGPETQYF. As DNA, the CDR3 is TGTGCCAGCAGCCCCCCAGCGGGGGGGCCTGAGACCCAGTACTTC.